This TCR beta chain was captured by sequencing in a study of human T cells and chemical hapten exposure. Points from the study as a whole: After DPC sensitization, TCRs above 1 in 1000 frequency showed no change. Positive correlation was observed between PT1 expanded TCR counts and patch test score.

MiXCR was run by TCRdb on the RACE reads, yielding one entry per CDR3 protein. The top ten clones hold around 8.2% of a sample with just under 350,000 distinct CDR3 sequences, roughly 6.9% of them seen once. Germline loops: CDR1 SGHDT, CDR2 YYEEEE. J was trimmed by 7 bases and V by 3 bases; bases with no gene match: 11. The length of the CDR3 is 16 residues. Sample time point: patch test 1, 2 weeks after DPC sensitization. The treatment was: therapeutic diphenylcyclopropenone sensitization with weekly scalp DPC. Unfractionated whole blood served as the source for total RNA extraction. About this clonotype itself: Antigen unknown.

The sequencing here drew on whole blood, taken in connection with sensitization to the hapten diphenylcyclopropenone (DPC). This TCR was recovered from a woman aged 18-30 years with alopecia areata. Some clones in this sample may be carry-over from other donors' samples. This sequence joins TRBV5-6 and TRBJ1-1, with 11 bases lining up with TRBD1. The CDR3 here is CASSSYHGQGAFEAFF. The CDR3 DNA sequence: TGTGCCAGCAGCTCATACCATGGACAGGGGGCGTTTGAAGCTTTCTTT.